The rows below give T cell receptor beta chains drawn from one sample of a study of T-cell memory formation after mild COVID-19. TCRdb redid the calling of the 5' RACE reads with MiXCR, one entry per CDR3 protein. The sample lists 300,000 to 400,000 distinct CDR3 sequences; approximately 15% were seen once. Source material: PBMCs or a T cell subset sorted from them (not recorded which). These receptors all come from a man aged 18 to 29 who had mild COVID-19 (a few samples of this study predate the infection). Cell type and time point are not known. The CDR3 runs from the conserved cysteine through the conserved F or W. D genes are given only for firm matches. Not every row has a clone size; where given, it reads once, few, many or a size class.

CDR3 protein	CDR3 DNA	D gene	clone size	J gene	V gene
CAWARPGGYGELFF	TGTGCCTGGGCCCGGCCAGGGGGCTATGGGGAGCTGTTTTTT	TRBD1	-	TRBJ2-2	TRBV30
CASSPGWSGSSYNEQFF	TGTGCCAGCAGCCCCGGGTGGTCAGGGAGCTCCTACAATGAGCAGTTCTTC	-	-	TRBJ2-1	TRBV7-9
CASSFFGSHEQYF	TGTGCCAGCAGCTTTTTTGGTAGCCACGAGCAGTACTTC	-	-	TRBJ2-7	TRBV7-2
CASYAGTGSQPQHF	TGTGCCAGTTACGCCGGGACAGGGAGCCAGCCCCAGCATTTT	TRBD1	-	TRBJ1-5	TRBV6-2/TRBV6-3
CASGERQGHEQFF	TGCGCCAGCGGGGAAAGACAGGGGCATGAGCAGTTCTTC	TRBD1	-	TRBJ2-1	TRBV5-1
CASSLLRGQNTEAFF	TGTGCCAGCAGCTTATTGCGGGGGCAGAACACTGAAGCTTTCTTT	-	-	TRBJ1-1	TRBV7-2
CASSQGALGTNEQFF	TGCGCCAGCAGCCAAGGGGCCCTTGGAACCAATGAGCAGTTCTTC	-	-	TRBJ2-1	TRBV4-3
CASTGDGEEKLFF	TGTGCCAGCACGGGGGATGGGGAGGAAAAACTGTTTTTT	-	-	TRBJ1-4	TRBV12-3/TRBV12-4
CASSSDISAGGTDTQYF	TGTGCCAGCAGCTCGGATATTAGCGCGGGAGGCACAGATACGCAGTATTTT	TRBD2	-	TRBJ2-3	TRBV11-2
CASSSGQPNSPLHF	TGTGCCAGCAGCTCTGGACAGCCAAATTCACCCCTCCACTTT	-	-	TRBJ1-6	TRBV12-3/TRBV12-4
CASSRRDRETQYF	TGTGCCAGCAGCCGGAGGGACCGGGAGACCCAGTACTTC	-	few	TRBJ2-5	TRBV4-2
CATQGWSPDTEAFF	TGTGCCACTCAGGGATGGAGCCCTGACACTGAAGCTTTCTTT	-	many	TRBJ1-1	TRBV6-5
CSARDKGQPF	TGCAGTGCTAGAGATAAGGGACAGCCCTTC	TRBD1	few	TRBJ1-2	TRBV20-1
CASSPGLAGGGYEQFF	TGTGCCAGTAGTCCCGGACTAGCGGGGGGTGGCTATGAGCAGTTCTTC	TRBD2	few	TRBJ2-1	TRBV19
CASSFGTGPYGYTF	TGCGCCAGCAGCTTTGGGACAGGGCCGTATGGCTACACCTTC	TRBD1	-	TRBJ1-2	TRBV5-1
CASSQDSRTDNEQFF	TGCGCCAGCAGCCAAGATTCCAGGACGGACAATGAGCAGTTCTTC	-	once	TRBJ2-1	TRBV4-3
CATTGSNTDTQYF	TGTGCCACCACCGGGTCCAACACAGATACGCAGTATTTT	-	few	TRBJ2-3	TRBV2
CASSFGWDNEQFF	TGTGCCAGCAGTTTTGGCTGGGACAATGAGCAGTTCTTC	-	few	TRBJ2-1	TRBV27
CASSQDKAGPFPTLYYGYTF	TGCGCCAGCAGCCAAGATAAGGCAGGCCCTTTCCCCACCCTATACTATGGCTACACCTTC	-	-	TRBJ1-2	TRBV4-3
CASSPSPGELFF	TGTGCCAGCAGCCCGTCCCCTGGGGAGCTGTTTTTT	-	few	TRBJ2-2	TRBV7-9
CSVAPGTYNEQFF	TGCAGCGTTGCACCAGGGACCTACAATGAGCAGTTCTTC	-	few	TRBJ2-1	TRBV29-1
CASSSALTHTDTQYF	TGTGCCAGCAGCTCGGCCCTCACTCACACAGATACGCAGTATTTT	-	few	TRBJ2-3	TRBV14
CASSSPETQYF	TGTGCCAGCAGCTCACCGGAGACCCAGTACTTC	-	many	TRBJ2-5	TRBV7-8
CASADGGRDTEAFF	TGCGCCAGCGCGGATGGGGGTAGGGACACTGAAGCTTTCTTT	-	few	TRBJ1-1	TRBV5-1
CASSHGDREMGSLF	TGTGCCAGCAGCCATGGGGACAGGGAGATGGGGAGTCTCTTT	TRBD1	-	TRBJ1-1	TRBV3-1
CATSRVGDQPQHF	TGTGCCACCAGCAGAGTCGGGGATCAGCCCCAGCATTTT	-	-	TRBJ1-5	TRBV15
CSARDTRAETQYF	TGCAGTGCTAGAGATACGAGGGCAGAGACCCAGTACTTC	-	few	TRBJ2-5	TRBV20-1
CASSSGLSAAAQYF	TGCGCCAGCAGCTCGGGACTTTCGGCGGCGGCCCAGTACTTC	-	many	TRBJ2-5	TRBV5-1
CASSFHPSGGPPPFF	TGTGCCAGCAGCTTTCACCCTAGCGGGGGGCCCCCGCCGTTCTTC	TRBD2	-	TRBJ2-1	TRBV11-2
CASSPLQGQGDSKNTEAFF	TGTGCCAGCAGCCCGCTACAGGGACAGGGTGATTCTAAGAACACTGAAGCTTTCTTT	-	-	TRBJ1-1	TRBV12-1
CASSAVVQGANEQFF	TGTGCCAGCAGCGCCGTGGTCCAGGGGGCGAATGAGCAGTTCTTC	TRBD1	-	TRBJ2-1	TRBV6-2/TRBV6-3
CASSSHGQGAGEKLFF	TGTGCCAGCAGTTCCCATGGACAGGGGGCGGGCGAAAAACTGTTTTTT	TRBD1	-	TRBJ1-4	TRBV7-2
CSARDPRGTSYEQYF	TGCAGTGCTAGAGATCCAAGGGGGACCTCCTACGAGCAGTACTTC	-	-	TRBJ2-7	TRBV20-1
CARFPYYEQYF	TGCGCCAGGTTCCCCTATTACGAGCAGTACTTC	-	-	TRBJ2-7	TRBV5-1
CASSLTSGAYEQFF	TGTGCCAGCAGCTTGACCTCGGGGGCGTATGAGCAGTTCTTC	-	-	TRBJ2-1	TRBV7-6
CASSYLRAGSNQPQHF	TGTGCCAGCAGTTACCTTCGGGCCGGTAGCAATCAGCCCCAGCATTTT	-	few	TRBJ1-5	TRBV6-2/TRBV6-3
CASSFSRDSYGYTF	TGTGCCAGCAGCTTCAGCCGGGACAGTTACGGCTACACCTTC	TRBD1	-	TRBJ1-2	TRBV11-2
CASNALSSYNEQFF	TGTGCCAGTAATGCCCTAAGCTCCTACAATGAGCAGTTCTTC	-	-	TRBJ2-1	TRBV27
CATPGPGLDGYTF	TGTGCCACCCCCGGCCCGGGGTTGGATGGCTACACCTTC	-	-	TRBJ1-2	TRBV10-3
CASSGRASGNTIYF	TGTGCCAGCAGTGGACGGGCCTCTGGAAACACCATATATTTT	-	-	TRBJ1-3	TRBV6-6
CASSLNDNRDFPYEQYF	TGTGCCAGCAGCCTCAACGACAACAGAGACTTTCCCTACGAGCAGTACTTC	-	few	TRBJ2-7	TRBV7-6
CASSLFSATAYNEQFF	TGTGCCAGCAGTTTGTTTTCGGCTACAGCCTACAATGAGCAGTTCTTC	-	-	TRBJ2-1	TRBV27
CASSLGAQNYEQYF	TGTGCCAGCAGCTTAGGAGCCCAGAACTACGAGCAGTACTTC	-	few	TRBJ2-7	TRBV7-9
CSAETGTGNTEAFF	TGCAGTGCCGAGACCGGGACAGGGAACACTGAAGCTTTCTTT	TRBD1	-	TRBJ1-1	TRBV20-1
CASTFSENQPQHF	TGTGCCAGCACCTTCTCAGAGAATCAGCCCCAGCATTTT	-	many	TRBJ1-5	TRBV2
CASSVSGTDVYEQYF	TGTGCCAGCAGCGTCTCCGGGACAGACGTCTACGAGCAGTACTTC	TRBD1	-	TRBJ2-7	TRBV7-3
CASSEGRGTGKLFF	TGTGCCAGCAGCGAAGGGAGGGGCACGGGAAAACTGTTTTTT	-	-	TRBJ1-4	TRBV21-1
CASSFHDRDGAEQYF	TGTGCCAGCAGTTTCCATGACAGAGACGGCGCCGAGCAGTACTTC	-	few	TRBJ2-7	TRBV12-3/TRBV12-4
CASSFLVGGETQYF	TGTGCCAGCAGTTTTCTCGTAGGGGGAGAGACCCAGTACTTC	-	few	TRBJ2-5	TRBV27
CASSAGATDTQYF	TGTGCCAGTAGTGCAGGGGCCACAGATACGCAGTATTTT	-	many	TRBJ2-3	TRBV7-3
CASSYWTVNNSPLHF	TGTGCCAGCAGTTACTGGACGGTGAATAATTCACCCCTCCACTTT	-	-	TRBJ1-6	TRBV6-5
CASSPQGQGDYGYTF	TGTGCCAGCAGCCCACAGGGACAGGGGGACTATGGCTACACCTTC	TRBD1	few	TRBJ1-2	TRBV9